Listed below are T cell receptor beta chains from one sample, sequenced in a study of blood T cell repertoires in COVID-19. Only in-frame clones appear in the TCRdb table, and some are missing; sequencing was by immunoSEQ multiplex PCR. The table lists 90,000 to 120,000 clones, about nine tenths of them singletons. Sequenced material: peripheral blood. These receptors were taken from a man aged 50-60 years with active or convalescent COVID-19. CDR3s include the opening cysteine and the closing phenylalanine or tryptophan. The order of the fields is clone size, J gene, V gene, D gene, CDR3 DNA, CDR3 protein. A D gene is named only where the DNA matches it firmly. Rows may omit the clone size; those that give it use once, few, many or a size class.

>.|TRBJ2-7|TRBV6-5|TRBD1
TGTGCCAGCAGATTGGGACAGGGAATCTACGAGCAGTACTTC
CASRLGQGIYEQYF
>.|TRBJ1-5|TRBV4-1|.
TGCGCCAGCAGCCAAGATTCGGATCAGCCCCAGCATTTT
CASSQDSDQPQHF
>once|TRBJ2-1|TRBV7-9|TRBD2
TGTGCCAGCAGCTTTTCTCCGGGACTAGCGGGAGTTGGATACAATGAGCAGTTCTTC
CASSFSPGLAGVGYNEQFF
>.|TRBJ1-3|TRBV28|.
TGTGCCAGCAGTTCGACTCCCGACACCATATATTTT
CASSSTPDTIYF
>once|TRBJ1-5|TRBV19|.
TGTGCCAGTAGTATAGACGGAGATCAGCCCCAGCATTTT
CASSIDGDQPQHF
>.|TRBJ2-7|TRBV11-1|TRBD1
TGTGCCAGCAGCAGCACACGGGACAGCTCCTACGAGCAGTACTTC
CASSSTRDSSYEQYF
>.|TRBJ2-1|TRBV4-1|TRBD1
TGCGCCAGCAGCAGGGACAGGGGGCTCAATGAGCAGTTCTTC
CASSRDRGLNEQFF
>.|TRBJ2-5|TRBV3-1/TRBV3-2|.
TGTGCGGGCAGGGTCGGGGAGACCCAGTACTTC
CAGRVGETQYF
>.|TRBJ1-6|TRBV6-1|.
TGTGCCAGCAGTGAAGCTACAGGCGGCGATTCACCCCTCCACTTT
CASSEATGGDSPLHF
>.|TRBJ1-2|TRBV6-5|.
TGTGCCTCAGCCAATCAGGGTATAAACTATGGCTACACCTTC
CASANQGINYGYTF
>once|TRBJ1-1|TRBV19|TRBD1
TGTGCCAGTAGTAAACGACAGGGGAACACTGAAGCTTTCTTT
CASSKRQGNTEAFF
>.|TRBJ2-1|TRBV4-3|TRBD2
TGCGCCAGCGGGACTAGTTACAATGAGCAGTTCTTC
CASGTSYNEQFF
>.|TRBJ2-4|TRBV6-2/TRBV6-3|.
TGTGCCAGCAGTTACCCTGGACTAGCCAAAAACATTCAGTACTTC
CASSYPGLAKNIQYF
>.|TRBJ1-1|TRBV7-9|.
TGTGCCAGCAGCTATGGGGGCACGAACACTGAAGCTTTCTTT
CASSYGGTNTEAFF
>once|TRBJ2-1|TRBV4-3|.
TGCGCCAGCAGCCCCGAGGGACTCTACAATGAGCAGTTCTTC
CASSPEGLYNEQFF
>.|TRBJ1-1|TRBV27|.
TGTGCCAGCAGCCCTTCCCGCACACGGGTGAACACTGAAGCTTTCTTT
CASSPSRTRVNTEAFF
>.|TRBJ2-3|TRBV4-1|.
TGCGCCAGCAGCCAAGGTCCGGGGACAGATACGCAGTATTTT
CASSQGPGTDTQYF
>.|TRBJ2-1|TRBV6-5|.
TGTGCCAGCACCCAGGGGTTTGAGCAGTTCTTC
CASTQGFEQFF
>.|TRBJ1-1|TRBV7-9|.
TGTGCCAGCAGCCCTAGTGGGAACACTGAAGCTTTCTTT
CASSPSGNTEAFF
>.|TRBJ2-2|TRBV27|.
TGTGCCAGCAAGGAGACAACCACTAGCACCGGGGAGCTGTTTTTT
CASKETTTSTGELFF
>once|TRBJ1-2|TRBV7-9|TRBD1
TGTGCCAGCAGCGACGAAGGACAGGACCTCTATGGCTACACCTTC
CASSDEGQDLYGYTF
>.|TRBJ2-1|TRBV27|.
TGTGCCAGCAGTTTAGGCGGCAGGGGCTCCTACAATGAGCAGTTCTTC
CASSLGGRGSYNEQFF
>.|TRBJ1-1|TRBV6-2/TRBV6-3|.
TGTGCCAGCAGTTACTCTTTCAGGCCGAGCTCCTTAGAGAACACTGAAGCTTTCTTT
CASSYSFRPSSLENTEAFF
>.|TRBJ1-2|TRBV7-9|.
TGTGCCAGCAGCCTCACAGTATATGGCTACACCTTC
CASSLTVYGYTF
>once|TRBJ1-1|TRBV14|TRBD1
TGTGCCAGCAGCGACAGTACGACAGGGGGGGTGAACACTGAAGCTTTCTTT
CASSDSTTGGVNTEAFF
>.|TRBJ1-1|TRBV30|TRBD1
TGTGCCTGGAGTACCTCGACAGGGGGAGACACTGAAGCTTTCTTT
CAWSTSTGGDTEAFF
>.|TRBJ2-3|TRBV6-5|.
TGTGCCAGCAGTCAAAGGACTAGCACAGATACGCAGTATTTT
CASSQRTSTDTQYF
>.|TRBJ2-3|TRBV30|.
TGTGCCTGGAGGGGGGGAGTCGGCACAGATACGCAGTATTTT
CAWRGGVGTDTQYF
>.|TRBJ1-4|TRBV11-2|TRBD1
TGTGCCAGCAGCTTAGAAGACAGGGGAGTAGAAACTAATGAAAAACTGTTTTTT
CASSLEDRGVETNEKLFF
>.|TRBJ1-2|TRBV7-2|.
TGTGCCAGCAGCTTAGCCTATGGAGGGGATCGGGCCACCTTC
CASSLAYGGDRATF
>.|TRBJ2-5|TRBV27|.
TGTGCCAGCAGTTTTCGAGGCCGCTGGGAGACCCAGTACTTC
CASSFRGRWETQYF